What follows is one T cell receptor beta chain and its context. This specimen comes from a study of blood T cell repertoires in COVID-19. Method: immunoSEQ multiplex PCR; TCRdb's copy keeps in-frame clones and lacks some. The table has 70,000 to 100,000 clones, approximately 80% seen once; the top ten hold around 16%. V gave up 7 bases and J gave up 2 bases, with 15 bases separating them. The germline CDR1 and CDR2 sequences are MDHEN and SYDVKM. The CDR3 spans 15 residues. The genes are TRBV28 and TRBJ1-3; D may be TRBD1 (6 bases). The TCR originated in a woman of 80 years or more with acute or convalescent COVID-19. Sequencing was carried out using peripheral blood. The CDR3 sequence is CASIPAGGPGNTIYF. The CDR3 DNA follows: TGTGCCAGCATTCCTGCGGGGGGCCCTGGAAACACCATATATTTT.